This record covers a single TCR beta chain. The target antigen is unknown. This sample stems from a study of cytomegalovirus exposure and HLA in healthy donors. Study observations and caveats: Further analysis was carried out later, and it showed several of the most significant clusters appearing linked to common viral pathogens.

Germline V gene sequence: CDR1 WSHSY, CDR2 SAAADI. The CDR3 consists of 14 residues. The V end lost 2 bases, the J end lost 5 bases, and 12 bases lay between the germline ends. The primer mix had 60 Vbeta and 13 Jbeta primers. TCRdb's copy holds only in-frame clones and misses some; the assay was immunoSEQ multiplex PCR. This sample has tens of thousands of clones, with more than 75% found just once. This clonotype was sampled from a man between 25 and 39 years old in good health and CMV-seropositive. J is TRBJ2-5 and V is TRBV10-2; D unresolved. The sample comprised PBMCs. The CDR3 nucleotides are TGCGCCAGCAGTGAGCATGCAGACGGGGAGACCCAGTACTTC. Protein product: CASSEHADGETQYF.